Shown below are 9 T cell receptor beta chains from a single sample sequenced in a study of T cells in Graves' hyperthyroidism and ophthalmopathy. RNA transcripts gave rise to amplified TCR beta CDR3 regions. TCR CDR3 regions were first amplified by RT-PCR with HTBI primers. TCRdb reprocessed the multiplex PCR reads via MiXCR and lists one record per CDR3 protein. The sample yields about 300,000 distinct CDR3 sequences, around 13% seen once. The sample taken for sequencing was blood. The origin of the receptors is a woman aged 35 to 49 with Graves' hyperthyroidism.

V usage is TRBV12-3 or TRBV12-4 and J usage is TRBJ2-1; D is possibly TRBD1 or TRBD2 (7 bases each). V gave up 6 bases and J gave up 8 bases, with 14 bases separating them. The length of the CDR3 is 13 residues. The CDR3 here is CASRVTGRDEQFF. CDR3 DNA sequence: TGTGCCAGCAGGGTGACAGGGAGGGATGAGCAGTTCTTC.

This clonotype was detected ten times or more. The chain combines TRBV20-1 with TRBJ1-5; D is uncertain. CDR1 and CDR2 (germline): DFQATT, SNEGSKA (reference sequence). The ends were cut back, 6 bases at V and 0 bases at J, with 9 bases in the middle. CDR3 length: 13 residues. The CDR3, as DNA: TGCAGTGCAGGAGGGAATAGCAATCAGCCCCAGCATTTT. Amino acid sequence: CSAGGNSNQPQHF.

The V gene is TRBV6-6, the J gene TRBJ2-4, with 14 bases lining up with TRBD2. The CDR3 is 21 amino acids. The V segment lost 1 base and the J segment 1 base; nucleotides outside the gene matches: 12. CDR1 is MNHNY, CDR2 SVGAGI, per germline (reference sequence). CDR3 residues: CASSYLYPGTSGRRAKNIQYF. The CDR3 coding sequence is TGTGCCAGCAGTTACTTATATCCCGGGACTAGCGGGAGACGCGCCAAAAACATTCAGTACTTC.

This clonotype came up many times. The chain is built from TRBV12-5 and TRBJ2-2, with a weak D call TRBD1 (6 bases). CDR1 is LGHNT, CDR2 FRNRAP, per germline. Trimming shortened V by 11 bases and J by 2 bases, and 12 bases separated the two germline ends. The CDR3 sequence is 13 residues long. The CDR3 DNA reads as TGTGCTTCCGGGACACACAACACCGGGGAGCTGTTTTTT. This codes for CASGTHNTGELFF.

The table lists this clonotype with a few counts. The gene calls are TRBV6-4 and TRBJ2-1, with a tentative D call TRBD1 (5 bases). V shed 5 bases and J shed 5 bases, with 13 bases lying between them. The CDR3 consists of 14 residues. From germline, CDR1 is MRHNA and CDR2 SNTAGT. The CDR3 region is CASSSGAANNEQFF. As DNA, the CDR3 is TGTGCCAGCAGTAGTGGGGCCGCGAACAATGAGCAGTTCTTC.

This clonotype has at least ten counts. The CDR3 is CASSYGHGITGELFF. The CDR3 DNA reads TGTGCCAGCAGTTACGGGCACGGAATCACCGGGGAGCTGTTTTTT. This chain joins TRBV6-2 or TRBV6-3 and TRBJ2-2, with unresolved D. From germline, CDR1 is MNHEY and CDR2 SVGEGT. This CDR3 region has 15 residues. Trimming left V 2 bases short and J 4 bases short, with 11 bases between.

This clonotype was counted between two and nine times. The genes are TRBV2 and TRBJ2-1, with unresolved D. V lost 1 base and J lost 6, with 16 bases in between. From germline, CDR1 is SNHLY and CDR2 FYNNEI. The CDR3 contains 16 residues. The CDR3 loop is CASSEDVRPAPNEQFF. The CDR3 DNA sequence: TGTGCCAGCAGTGAAGATGTCAGACCAGCCCCCAATGAGCAGTTCTTC.

In its sample, this clonotype was seen many times. The gene calls are TRBV7-9 and TRBJ2-1; D gene uncertain. Germline CDR1 SEHNR, CDR2 FQNEAQ (reference sequence). V was pared by 1 base and J by 6 bases, with 10 bases between. This CDR3 has 14 amino acids. In DNA form, the CDR3 reads TGTGCCAGCAGCTTAGGGGGTAAGGCCAATGAGCAGTTCTTC. Protein sequence: CASSLGGKANEQFF.

There are many counts of this clonotype. The V call is TRBV2, the J call TRBJ2-3; D could derive from TRBD1 or TRBD2 (5 bases each). Trimming left V 8 bases short and J 3 bases short, with 9 bases between. Germline lookup yields CDR1 SNHLY and CDR2 FYNNEI. This CDR3 has 12 residues. The CDR3 sequence is CASRGETDTQYF. The CDR3 DNA follows: TGTGCCAGCCGGGGCGAAACAGATACGCAGTATTTT.